One sample yielded the 6 T cell receptor beta chains listed below, sequenced in a study of blood T cells in healthy people across ages. A second PCR of about 6 to 11 cycles used a sample-barcoded 5' primer and a J-beta primer mix. TCRdb analysed the 5' RACE reads with MiXCR anew, one entry per CDR3 protein. The table lists 780,000 or so distinct CDR3 sequences, 20% to 25% of them singletons. The data were also submitted as part of a second study, on T cells of mothers and their children.

The sample was blood. These receptors were collected from a boy between 10 and 17 years old in good health.

The gene calls are TRBV9 and TRBJ2-6, with D maybe TRBD1 (6 bases). With 0 bases removed from V and 12 bases from J, the gap between germline ends came to 7 bases. CDR3 length: 12 amino acids. From germline, CDR1 is SGDLS and CDR2 YYNGEE. CDR3 DNA sequence: TGTGCCAGCAGCGTAGGAGGGGGCGTCCTGACTTTC. Its translation is CASSVGGGVLTF.

This clonotype was found a few times. V is TRBV27 and J is TRBJ1-4; D gene uncertain. Per germline, CDR1 MNHEY and CDR2 SMNVEV (reference sequence). V was pared by 3 bases and J by 8 bases, with 19 bases between. The CDR3 is 16 amino acids. The CDR3 coding sequence is TGTGCCAGCAGTTTCAGGAGAGTAGTAGGCGGAGAAAAACTGTTTTTT. It encodes CASSFRRVVGGEKLFF. The full variable domain, in which reference TRBV27 and TRBJ1-4 provide the parts outside the CDR3, is EAQVTQNPRYLITVTGKKLTVTCSQNMNHEYMSWYRQDPGLGLRQIYYSMNVEVTDKGDVPEGYKVSRKEKRNFPLILESPSPNQTSLYFCASSFRRVVGGEKLFFGSGTQLSVL.

This clonotype was recorded a few times. The chain carries TRBV19 and TRBJ2-5, with 11 nucleotides matching TRBD1. The J call may be faulty, since TRBJ2-1 better matches the DNA end. Germline values: CDR1 LNHDA, CDR2 SQIVND (reference sequence). CDR3 size: 15 residues. Written as DNA, the CDR3 is TGTGCCAGTAGCCCCTCGGGACAGGGGGACAATGAGCAGTTCTTC. It codes for CASSPSGQGDNEQFF.

The rearrangement links TRBV5-1 to TRBJ2-5, with TRBD2 identical over 7 bases. V lost 1 base to trimming and J lost 5 bases; unmatched junction nucleotides: 14. CDR1 and CDR2 from the germline V gene are SGHRS and YFSETQ. This CDR3 comprises 17 residues. This CDR3 reads CASSLLLRAGEWETQYF. The CDR3 coding sequence is TGCGCCAGCAGCTTGCTCCTTAGGGCGGGAGAGTGGGAGACCCAGTACTTC.

This rearrangement joins TRBV27 to TRBJ2-7; a weak D match, TRBD1 (6 bases). The CDR3 spans 16 residues. Per germline, CDR1 MNHEY and CDR2 SMNVEV (reference sequence). V gave up 2 bases and J gave up 0 bases, with 14 bases separating them. The CDR3, as DNA: TGTGCCAGCAGTTTACGGGCAGGGGCTGGCTCCTACGAGCAGTACTTC. The encoded protein is CASSLRAGAGSYEQYF.

The V call is TRBV7-3, the J call TRBJ2-1; D possibly matches TRBD1 or TRBD2 (5 bases each). The V gene lost 0 bases and the J gene lost 5 bases, with 11 bases spanning the gap. The CDR3 is 15 residues long. The germline V gene has CDR1 SGHTA and CDR2 FQGTGA. CDR3 DNA: TGTGCCAGCAGCTTAACCGGGACCACTAACAATGAGCAGTTCTTC. Encoded protein: CASSLTGTTNNEQFF. The full variable domain, rest sourced from reference TRBV7-3 and TRBJ2-1, is GAGVSQTPSNKVTEKGKYVELRCDPISGHTALYWYRQSLGQGPEFLIYFQGTGAADDSGLPNDRFFAVRPEGSVSTLKIQRTERGDSAVYLCASSLTGTTNNEQFFGPGTRLTVL.